This TCR beta chain was identified during a study of cytomegalovirus exposure and HLA in healthy donors. Study-wide background: Assignment to the Caucasian-associated ancestry cluster applied to more than 75% of the roughly 420 genotyped donors. Study conclusions and caveats: In a later analysis, common viral pathogens appeared linked to several of the most significant clusters. Certain indistinguishable V segments, among them TRBV6-2 and TRBV6-3, were excluded.

Nominally healthy donors were sampled, though unrecorded immune exposures were likely. Per the germline V gene, CDR1 is MNHEY and CDR2 is SMNVEV (reference sequence). The trim removed 5 bases at V and 4 bases at J, leaving 6 bases unmatched. This CDR3 comprises 14 residues. As regards this clone: As yet, its antigen is unknown.

The PCR ran on 60 Vbeta and 13 Jbeta primers. Profiled with immunoSEQ multiplex PCR; TCRdb holds only in-frame clones, not every one. This sample has around 44,000 clones, with 87% found just once. This TCR derives from a woman in her thirties or forties in good health and CMV-seropositive. What was sequenced was PBMCs. J is TRBJ2-7 and V is TRBV27; 9 positions agree with TRBD1. CDR3 bases: TGTGCCAGCAGTGTAACAGGGGGCCCTTACGAGCAGTACTTC. Protein: CASSVTGGPYEQYF.